The following is a T cell receptor (beta chain) sequence with its context. Which antigen it targets is not known. It has no much larger one-base neighbor in the sample; base qualities were not kept. The method behind the library was 5' RACE. A second PCR of about 7 to 12 cycles was performed with a sample-barcoded 5' primer and a J-beta primer mix. Each TCR beta cDNA molecule received a unique molecular identifier from a template-switch 5' adaptor carrying 12 random nucleotides. At least 2.5 million CDR3-containing paired-end reads were obtained from each sample. All of the RNA was converted into first-strand cDNA using the Mint cDNA synthesis kit, with a TRBC-specific oligonucleotide serving as the primer. Following uracil-DNA glycosylase treatment, all cDNA underwent a first 18-cycle PCR with the universal primers M1SS and BC2_uni_R. In the authors' own workflow: For normalization, 1 million high-quality reads were randomly selected from each sample, with every read carrying a distinct molecular identifier. Instead of being binned into consensus sequences, reads with shared molecular identifiers were discarded. MiTCR, run with a Q25 quality threshold and the strictest error-elimination algorithm, handled CDR3 identification, clonotype clustering and error correction. A nonparametric unseen species model with Euler transformation was used to estimate lower-bound total TCR beta diversity. Using fastp trimming at Q25 and MiXCR clonotype assembly, TCRdb reanalyzed the public sequencing data and kept in-frame beta chains. When rows share a CDR3 protein, they turn into one entry using the most common DNA and genes. These V and J calls are TCRdb output, not the study's own analysis. This sample holds approximately 2,000,000 distinct CDR3 sequences; 30% to 40% were observed only once. The ten most abundant clones make up 23% of the sample.

These data originate in a study of blood T cells in healthy people across ages (dated by TCRdb to 2014 to 2015). Regarding the research as a whole: In model experiments, roughly one uniquely barcoded TCR beta cDNA molecule per two T cells was captured by template switching. Age-related changes in TCR beta repertoire diversity were measured in the study by deep sequencing normalized with unique cDNA molecular identifiers. Donors were grouped into four age groups: young (average 16 years), middle-aged (39), aged (approximately 67) and long-lived (approximately 78). To avoid experimental bias, donors of different ages were distributed randomly across sequencing lanes. For two donors (one aged 18 to 29 and one aged 80 or older), the study analyzed two additional independent replicas of 1 million unique cDNA reads from the same blood draw.

Systemically healthy Caucasian individuals from Russia, over 30 in total and aged about 6 to 90 years, were included as donors. Each donor gave 8 to 10 milliliters of peripheral blood, drawn into EDTA-treated Vacutainer tubes. Ficoll-Paque density-gradient centrifugation was used to isolate PBMCs, with at least 7 million per sample. Total RNA was extracted from PBMCs with Trizol reagent, with at least 5 micrograms obtained per sample. For every donor, an aliquot of PBMCs went through flow cytometry to measure the percentages of naive CD45RAhigh/CD27high T cells. V is reduced by 3 bases and J by 7 bases, leaving a spacing of 16 bases between them. The CDR3 runs 13 amino acids, cysteine and phenylalanine included. Only the CDR3 portion is preserved as DNA: 39 bases, with reading frame beginning at the first base. CDR1 DFQATT and CDR2 SNEGSKA are derived from the germline V gene (reference sequence).

The study at large found these results: As age increased, observed TCR beta diversity per million T cells dropped in a roughly linear way, and a significant reduction was already evident by age 40. Total diversity estimates from one million sequenced T cells were considered lower bounds and underestimates. Observed TCR beta diversity correlated strongly with the percentage of naive T cells measured by flow cytometry. Compared with the aged group, the long-lived group had more naive CD4+ T cells, fewer expanded clones and increased TCR diversity, suggesting age selection. Because profiling used bulk unsorted PBMCs, naive and antigen-experienced compartments could not be compared conclusively. Because the CMV infection status of the donors was unknown, age-related changes in expanded clonotypes may potentially have been confounded.

Sequencing was performed on blood. The receptor was isolated from a human donor in good health. The chain links TRBV20-1 with TRBJ2-7; TRBD2 is a weak D gene call, 6 bases matching. DNA sequence: TGCAGTGCTAGGGGGACTCCCACCCTGGAGCAGTACTTC. This codes for CSARGTPTLEQYF.